These T cell receptor beta chains were read from a single sample in a study of T cell clones after liver transplantation. Assay used: immunoSEQ multiplex PCR; TCRdb lists only in-frame clones, some missing. The sample includes 65,000 to 80,000 clones, approximately 80% of them seen just once. Sequencing used CD4+ T cells from blood, obtained before liver transplant. The source is a human donor who received a liver transplant. Each CDR3 is given with its conserved first and last residue. A D gene is named only where the DNA matches it firmly. Size values are once, few and many counts, or a class for expanded clones, and some rows have none.

v_call	d_call	cdr3_length	j_call	clone_size	cdr3_aa	cdr3_nt
TRBV7-6	TRBD1	16	TRBJ1-5	few	CASSLQGAPSNQPQHF	TGTGCCAGCAGCTTGCAGGGGGCGCCGAGCAATCAGCCCCAGCATTTT
TRBV5-1	TRBD1	16	TRBJ1-1	.	CASSLGQGRRGTEAFF	TGCGCCAGCAGCCTGGGACAGGGGCGAAGGGGAACTGAAGCTTTCTTT
TRBV5-1	TRBD2	15	TRBJ2-7	.	CASSLVRSGSGEQYF	TGCGCCAGCAGCTTGGTCAGGAGCGGGAGTGGCGAGCAGTACTTC
TRBV29-1	TRBD1	13	TRBJ2-4	.	CSVGRQGVTIQYF	TGCAGCGTTGGACGCCAGGGGGTCACCATTCAGTACTTC
TRBV7-3	.	14	TRBJ2-3	.	CASSSDRRTDTQYF	TGTGCCAGCAGCTCGGACAGACGCACAGATACGCAGTATTTT
TRBV7-8	.	17	TRBJ2-7	.	CASSSLGLVVSGYEQYF	TGTGCCAGCAGCTCCCTAGGCCTCGTGGTCTCGGGCTACGAGCAGTACTTC
TRBV6-5	TRBD1	14	TRBJ1-5	.	CASRRTGWNQPQHF	TGTGCCAGCAGACGGACAGGGTGGAATCAGCCCCAGCATTTT
TRBV2	.	13	TRBJ2-3	.	CASTPGLEDTQYF	TGTGCCAGCACCCCTGGCCTGGAAGATACGCAGTATTTT
TRBV27	TRBD2	15	TRBJ2-5	.	CASSPLAGAGETQYF	TGTGCCAGCAGTCCACTAGCGGGAGCGGGAGAGACCCAGTACTTC
TRBV18	.	12	TRBJ1-5	.	CASSRGDQPQHF	TGTGCCAGCTCACGAGGGGATCAGCCCCAGCATTTT
TRBV2	.	13	TRBJ2-7	.	CASRPPQGTEQYF	TGTGCCAGCAGGCCCCCACAGGGAACCGAGCAGTACTTC
TRBV29-1	.	14	TRBJ2-3	.	CSVFGGREADTQYF	TGCAGCGTTTTTGGGGGGAGAGAGGCAGATACGCAGTATTTT
TRBV28	.	15	TRBJ1-2	.	CASSLDRGFNYGYTF	TGTGCCAGCAGTTTAGACAGAGGTTTTAACTATGGCTACACCTTC
TRBV9	.	14	TRBJ2-5	.	CASSGKMTPETQYF	TGTGCCAGCAGCGGCAAGATGACCCCAGAGACCCAGTACTTC
TRBV7-6	TRBD1	14	TRBJ2-7	.	CASSWGTGSYEQYF	TGTGCCAGCAGCTGGGGGACAGGTTCCTACGAGCAGTACTTC
TRBV28	TRBD1	17	TRBJ1-5	.	CASSSEWGRGPYQPQHF	TGTGCCAGCAGTTCTGAATGGGGCAGGGGGCCTTATCAGCCCCAGCATTTT
TRBV2	TRBD1	14	TRBJ1-1	.	CASSEGGDSQKAFF	TGTGCCAGCAGTGAAGGGGGGGACAGTCAAAAAGCTTTCTTT
TRBV5-1	TRBD1	14	TRBJ1-2	.	CAGRQGQGLGGYTF	TGCGCCGGCAGACAGGGACAGGGACTGGGTGGCTACACCTTC
TRBV2	TRBD1	14	TRBJ1-2	.	CASRDRGRSYGYTF	TGTGCCAGCAGAGACAGGGGGCGAAGCTATGGCTACACCTTC
TRBV7-9	TRBD1	16	TRBJ1-1	.	CASRRGRTGMSTEAFF	TGTGCCAGCAGAAGGGGAAGGACAGGCATGAGCACTGAAGCTTTCTTT
TRBV11-1	.	14	TRBJ2-1	.	CASSFPGPTNEQFF	TGTGCCAGCAGCTTCCCGGGACCAACCAATGAGCAGTTCTTC
TRBV11-3	TRBD1	16	TRBJ2-2	.	CASSLGQGSNTGELFF	TGTGCCAGCAGTTTAGGACAGGGGTCGAACACCGGGGAGCTGTTTTTT